This entry describes one T cell receptor beta chain. Its antigen is currently unknown. This sample stems from a study of cytomegalovirus exposure and HLA in healthy donors. General study points: CMV antigen specificity of a few CMV-associated chains was confirmed in vitro. Researchers counted some 150 TCR beta chains as cytomegalovirus-associated. One later analysis, an examination of the 90 to 150 validation repertoires, found that first-cohort TCR clusters tended to co-occur in them. Across donors, most TCRs were seen rarely, yet some public ones were widespread.

The protocol was immunoSEQ multiplex PCR, while the TCRdb copy is restricted to in-frame clones and leaves out a portion. The table has almost 65,000 clones, around 89% seen once. The V gene lost 6 bases and the J gene lost 4 bases, with 18 bases spanning the gap. The CDR3 length is 16 residues. Germline CDR1 and CDR2: SNHLY and FYNNEI. The specimen sequenced was PBMCs. This chain connects TRBV2 to TRBJ2-2; D may be TRBD2 (7 bases). This receptor was taken from a young woman in good health and CMV-seronegative. CDR3 DNA sequence: TGTGCCAGCAGGGGGGCGGGGGTCCCGGGCACCGGGGAGCTGTTTTTT. It yields the protein CASRGAGVPGTGELFF.